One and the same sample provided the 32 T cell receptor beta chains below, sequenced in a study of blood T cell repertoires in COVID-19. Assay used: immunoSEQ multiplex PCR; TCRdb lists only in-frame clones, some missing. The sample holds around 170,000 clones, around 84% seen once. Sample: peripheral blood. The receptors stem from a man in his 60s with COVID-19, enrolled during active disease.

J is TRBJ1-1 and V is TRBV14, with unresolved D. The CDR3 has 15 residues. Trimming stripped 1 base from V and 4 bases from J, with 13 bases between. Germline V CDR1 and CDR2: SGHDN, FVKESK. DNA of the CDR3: TGTGCCAGCAGCCAAGCACAGAGGGTAGGCACTGAAGCTTTCTTT. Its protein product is CASSQAQRVGTEAFF.

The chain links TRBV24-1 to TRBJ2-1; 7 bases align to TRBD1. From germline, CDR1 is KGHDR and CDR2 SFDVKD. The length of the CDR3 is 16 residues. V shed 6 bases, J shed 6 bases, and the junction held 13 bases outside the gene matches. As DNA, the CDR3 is TGTGCCACCAGTACCTTCGACAGGGTAGGGGGCAATGAGCAGTTCTTC. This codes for CATSTFDRVGGNEQFF.

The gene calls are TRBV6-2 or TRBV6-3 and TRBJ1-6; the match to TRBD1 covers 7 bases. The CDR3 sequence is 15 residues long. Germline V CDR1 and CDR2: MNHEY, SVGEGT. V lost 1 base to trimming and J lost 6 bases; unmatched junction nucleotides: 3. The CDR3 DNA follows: TGTGCCAGCAGTTACTGGGGGACAGCTAATTCACCCCTCCACTTT. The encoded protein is CASSYWGTANSPLHF.

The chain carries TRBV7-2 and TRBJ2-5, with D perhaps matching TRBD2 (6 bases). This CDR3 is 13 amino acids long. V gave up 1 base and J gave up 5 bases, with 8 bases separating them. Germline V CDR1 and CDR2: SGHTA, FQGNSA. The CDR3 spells CASSLGRGETQYF. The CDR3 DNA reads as TGTGCCAGCAGCTTAGGCCGGGGGGAGACCCAGTACTTC.

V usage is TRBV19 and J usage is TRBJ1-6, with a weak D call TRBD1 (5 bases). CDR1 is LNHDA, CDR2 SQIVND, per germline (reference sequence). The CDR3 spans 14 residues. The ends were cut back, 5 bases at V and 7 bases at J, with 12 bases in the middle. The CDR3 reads CASSVQGWNSPLHF. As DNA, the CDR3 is TGTGCCAGTAGTGTCCAGGGATGGAATTCACCCCTCCACTTT.

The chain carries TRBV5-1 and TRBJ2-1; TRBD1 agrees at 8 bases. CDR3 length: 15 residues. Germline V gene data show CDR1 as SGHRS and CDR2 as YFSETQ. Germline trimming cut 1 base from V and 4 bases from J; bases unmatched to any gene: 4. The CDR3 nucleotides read TGCGCCAGCAGCTTGTCAGGACAGGGTTACAATGAGCAGTTCTTC. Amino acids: CASSLSGQGYNEQFF.

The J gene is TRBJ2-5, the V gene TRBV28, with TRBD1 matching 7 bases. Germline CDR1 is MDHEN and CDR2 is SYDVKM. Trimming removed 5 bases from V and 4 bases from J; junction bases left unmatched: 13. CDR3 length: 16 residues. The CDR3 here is CASSPAKPTGLETQYF. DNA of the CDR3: TGTGCCAGCAGTCCCGCGAAACCGACAGGGCTAGAGACCCAGTACTTC.

Here the CDR3 DNA reads TGTGCTAGTGGGGCGGGACAGGGGAGATATCAGCCCCAGCATTTT. The encoded protein is CASGAGQGRYQPQHF. The V and J genes are TRBV12-5 and TRBJ1-5; 10 nucleotides match TRBD1. Germline V CDR1 and CDR2: LGHNT, FRNRAP. V dropped 6 bases and J dropped 5; count of bases not matched to a gene: 7. The CDR3 totals 15 residues.

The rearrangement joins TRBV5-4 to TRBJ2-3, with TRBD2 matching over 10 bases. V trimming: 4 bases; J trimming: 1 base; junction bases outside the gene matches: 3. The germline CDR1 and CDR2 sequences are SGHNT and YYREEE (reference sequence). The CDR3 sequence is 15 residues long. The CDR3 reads CASSLAGARTDTQYF. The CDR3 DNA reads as TGTGCCAGCAGCCTAGCGGGGGCCCGCACAGATACGCAGTATTTT.

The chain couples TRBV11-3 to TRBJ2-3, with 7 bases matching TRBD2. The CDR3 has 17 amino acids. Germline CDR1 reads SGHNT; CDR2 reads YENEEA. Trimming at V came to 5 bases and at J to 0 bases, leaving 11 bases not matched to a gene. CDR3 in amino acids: CASSPGVGRGSTDTQYF. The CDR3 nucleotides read TGTGCCAGCAGCCCTGGGGTTGGGCGGGGGAGCACAGATACGCAGTATTTT.

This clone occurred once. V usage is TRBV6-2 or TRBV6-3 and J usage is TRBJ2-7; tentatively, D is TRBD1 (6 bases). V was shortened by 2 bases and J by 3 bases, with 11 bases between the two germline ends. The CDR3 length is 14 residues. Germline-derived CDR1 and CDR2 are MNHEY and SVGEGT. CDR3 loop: CASSYGQTNYEQYF. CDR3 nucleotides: TGTGCCAGCAGTTACGGACAGACAAACTACGAGCAGTACTTC.

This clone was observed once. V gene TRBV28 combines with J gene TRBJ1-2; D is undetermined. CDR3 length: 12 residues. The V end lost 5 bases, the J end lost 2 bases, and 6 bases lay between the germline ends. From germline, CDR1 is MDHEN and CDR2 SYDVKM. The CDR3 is CASSIQNYGYTF. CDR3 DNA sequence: TGTGCCAGCAGTATCCAGAACTATGGCTACACCTTC.

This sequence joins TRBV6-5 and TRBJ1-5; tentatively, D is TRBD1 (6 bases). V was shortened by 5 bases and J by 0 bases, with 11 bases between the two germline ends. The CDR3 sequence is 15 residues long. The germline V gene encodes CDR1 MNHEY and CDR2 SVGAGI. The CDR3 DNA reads TGTGCCAGCAGTCGGAACAGGGTTAGCAATCAGCCCCAGCATTTT. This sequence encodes CASSRNRVSNQPQHF.

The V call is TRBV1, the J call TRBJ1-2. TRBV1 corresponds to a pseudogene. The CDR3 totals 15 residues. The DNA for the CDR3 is TGCACCAGCAGCCAAGGAGGCGAGCATCTTGGGGGCTACACCTTC. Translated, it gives CTSSQGGEHLGGYTF.

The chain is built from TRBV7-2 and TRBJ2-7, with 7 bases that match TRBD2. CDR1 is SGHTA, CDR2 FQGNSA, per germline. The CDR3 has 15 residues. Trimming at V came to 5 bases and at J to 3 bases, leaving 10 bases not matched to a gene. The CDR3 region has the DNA TGTGCCAGCAGCCTCAACATGGGACTAAGCTACGAGCAGTACTTC. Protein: CASSLNMGLSYEQYF.

In DNA, the CDR3 is TGTGCCAGCAGGGGGGCTCAACGACAGGGAAACACCATATATTTT. This gives the protein CASRGAQRQGNTIYF. V usage is TRBV6-5 and J usage is TRBJ1-3, with D perhaps matching TRBD1 (6 bases). V gave up 6 bases and J gave up 4 bases, with 16 bases separating them. There are 15 residues in the CDR3. Germline lookup yields CDR1 MNHEY and CDR2 SVGAGI.

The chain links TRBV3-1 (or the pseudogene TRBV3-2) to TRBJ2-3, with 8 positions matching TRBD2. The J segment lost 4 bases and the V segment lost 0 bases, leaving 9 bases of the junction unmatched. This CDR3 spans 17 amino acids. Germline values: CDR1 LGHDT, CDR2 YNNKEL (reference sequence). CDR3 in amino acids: CASSQDPTAGVPDTQYF. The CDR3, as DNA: TGTGCCAGCAGCCAAGATCCCACAGCGGGAGTGCCAGATACGCAGTATTTT.

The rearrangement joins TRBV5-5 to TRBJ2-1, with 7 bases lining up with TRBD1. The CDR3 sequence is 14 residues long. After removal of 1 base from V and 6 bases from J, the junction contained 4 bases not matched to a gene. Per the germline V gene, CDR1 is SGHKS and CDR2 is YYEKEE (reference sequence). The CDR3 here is CASSLTRGSNEQFF. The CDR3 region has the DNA TGTGCCAGCAGCTTGACCAGGGGGAGCAATGAGCAGTTCTTC.

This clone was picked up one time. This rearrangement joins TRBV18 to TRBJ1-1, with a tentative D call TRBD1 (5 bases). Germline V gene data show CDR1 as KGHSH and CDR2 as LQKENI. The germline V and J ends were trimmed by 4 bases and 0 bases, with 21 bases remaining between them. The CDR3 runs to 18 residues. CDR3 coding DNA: TGTGCCAGCTCACGTACCGACACCCCGCGGGACTTGAACACTGAAGCTTTCTTT. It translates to CASSRTDTPRDLNTEAFF.

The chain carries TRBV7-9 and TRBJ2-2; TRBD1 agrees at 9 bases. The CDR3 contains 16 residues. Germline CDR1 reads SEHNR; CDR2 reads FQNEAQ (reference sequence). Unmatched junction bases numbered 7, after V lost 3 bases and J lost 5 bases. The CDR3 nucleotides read TGTGCCAGCAGCTTCGATGGGACAGGGCAAACCGGGGAGCTGTTTTTT. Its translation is CASSFDGTGQTGELFF.

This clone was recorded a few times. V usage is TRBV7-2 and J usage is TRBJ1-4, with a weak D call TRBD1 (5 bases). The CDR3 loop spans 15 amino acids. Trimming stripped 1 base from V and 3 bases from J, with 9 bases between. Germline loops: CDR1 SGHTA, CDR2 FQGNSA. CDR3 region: CASSLGGVANEKLFF. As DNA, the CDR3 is TGTGCCAGCAGCTTAGGGGGGGTTGCTAATGAAAAACTGTTTTTT.

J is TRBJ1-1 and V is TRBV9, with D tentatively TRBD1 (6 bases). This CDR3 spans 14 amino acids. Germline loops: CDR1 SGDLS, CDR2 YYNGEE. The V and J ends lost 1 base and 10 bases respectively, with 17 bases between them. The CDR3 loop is CASSVLSEGGTAFF. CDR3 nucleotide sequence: TGTGCCAGCAGCGTACTATCGGAGGGGGGGACAGCTTTCTTT.

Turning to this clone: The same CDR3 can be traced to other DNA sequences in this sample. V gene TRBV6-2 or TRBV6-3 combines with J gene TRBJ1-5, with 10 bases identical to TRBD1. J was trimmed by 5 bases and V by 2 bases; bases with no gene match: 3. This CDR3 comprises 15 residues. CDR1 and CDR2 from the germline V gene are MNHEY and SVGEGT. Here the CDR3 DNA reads TGTGCCAGCAGTTACGGAGGGACAGGGGATCAGCCCCAGCATTTT. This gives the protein CASSYGGTGDQPQHF.

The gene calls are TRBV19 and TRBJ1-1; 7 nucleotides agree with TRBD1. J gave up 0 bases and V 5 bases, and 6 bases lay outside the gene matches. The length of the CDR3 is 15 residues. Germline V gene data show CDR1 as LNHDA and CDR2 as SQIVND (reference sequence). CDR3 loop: CASSPRQGLNTEAFF. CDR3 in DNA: TGTGCCAGTAGTCCTCGACAGGGTTTGAACACTGAAGCTTTCTTT. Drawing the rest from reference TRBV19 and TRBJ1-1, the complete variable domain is DGGITQSPKYLFRKEGQNVTLSCEQNLNHDAMYWYRQDPGQGLRLIYYSQIVNDFQKGDIAEGYSVSREKKESFPLTVTSAQKNPTAFYLCASSPRQGLNTEAFFGQGTRLTVV.

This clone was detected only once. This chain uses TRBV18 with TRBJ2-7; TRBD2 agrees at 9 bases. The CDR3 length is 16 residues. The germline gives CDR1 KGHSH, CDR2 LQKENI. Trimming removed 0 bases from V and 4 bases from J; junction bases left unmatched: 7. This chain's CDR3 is CASSPPGLAGPYEQYF. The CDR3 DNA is TGTGCCAGCTCACCACCCGGGCTAGCGGGACCTTACGAGCAGTACTTC.

CDR3 in amino acids: CASSSTGGSQPQHF. The DNA of the CDR3 is TGTGCCAGCAGCTCGACAGGGGGGAGTCAGCCCCAGCATTTT. The rearrangement joins TRBV7-8 to TRBJ1-5, with TRBD1 identical over 9 bases. Germline V gene lookup returns CDR1 SGHVS and CDR2 FQNEAQ. V was clipped by 4 bases and J by 6 bases; unmatched bases: 4. The CDR3 covers 14 residues.

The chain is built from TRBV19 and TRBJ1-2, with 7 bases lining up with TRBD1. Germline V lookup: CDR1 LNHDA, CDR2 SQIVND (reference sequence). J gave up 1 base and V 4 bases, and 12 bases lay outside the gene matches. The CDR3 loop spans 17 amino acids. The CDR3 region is CASSTVAGGGFNYGYTF. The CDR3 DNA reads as TGTGCCAGTAGTACGGTGGCAGGGGGAGGTTTTAACTATGGCTACACCTTC.

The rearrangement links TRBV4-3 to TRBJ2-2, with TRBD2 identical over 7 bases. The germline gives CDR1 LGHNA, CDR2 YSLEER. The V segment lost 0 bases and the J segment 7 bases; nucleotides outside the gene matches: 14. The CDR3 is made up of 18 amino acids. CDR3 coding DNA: TGCGCCAGCAGCCAAGAGCCGGTCGGCGGGAGTAGGAGCGGGGAGCTGTTTTTT. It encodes CASSQEPVGGSRSGELFF.

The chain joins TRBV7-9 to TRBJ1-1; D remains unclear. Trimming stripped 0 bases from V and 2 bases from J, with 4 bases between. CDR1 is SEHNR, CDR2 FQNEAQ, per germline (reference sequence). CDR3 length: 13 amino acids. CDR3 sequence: CASSLAGNTEAFF. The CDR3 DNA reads TGTGCCAGCAGCTTAGCCGGTAACACTGAAGCTTTCTTT.

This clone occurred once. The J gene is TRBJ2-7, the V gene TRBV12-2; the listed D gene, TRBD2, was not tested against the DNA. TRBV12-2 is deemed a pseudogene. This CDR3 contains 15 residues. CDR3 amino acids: CASRLRSGRAYEQYF. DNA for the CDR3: TGTGCAAGTCGCTTACGTAGCGGGAGGGCCTACGAGCAGTACTTC.

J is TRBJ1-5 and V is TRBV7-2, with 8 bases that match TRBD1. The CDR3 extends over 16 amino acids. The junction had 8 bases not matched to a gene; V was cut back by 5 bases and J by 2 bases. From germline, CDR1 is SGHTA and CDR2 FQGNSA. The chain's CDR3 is CASSPDRAIGNQPQHF. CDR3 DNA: TGTGCCAGCAGCCCGGACAGGGCAATCGGCAATCAGCCCCAGCATTTT.

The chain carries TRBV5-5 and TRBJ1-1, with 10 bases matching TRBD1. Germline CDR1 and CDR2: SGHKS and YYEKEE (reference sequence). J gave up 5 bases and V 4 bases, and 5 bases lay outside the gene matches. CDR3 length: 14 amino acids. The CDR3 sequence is CASSPGQGGTEAFF. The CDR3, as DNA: TGTGCCAGCAGCCCAGGACAGGGGGGGACTGAAGCTTTCTTT.